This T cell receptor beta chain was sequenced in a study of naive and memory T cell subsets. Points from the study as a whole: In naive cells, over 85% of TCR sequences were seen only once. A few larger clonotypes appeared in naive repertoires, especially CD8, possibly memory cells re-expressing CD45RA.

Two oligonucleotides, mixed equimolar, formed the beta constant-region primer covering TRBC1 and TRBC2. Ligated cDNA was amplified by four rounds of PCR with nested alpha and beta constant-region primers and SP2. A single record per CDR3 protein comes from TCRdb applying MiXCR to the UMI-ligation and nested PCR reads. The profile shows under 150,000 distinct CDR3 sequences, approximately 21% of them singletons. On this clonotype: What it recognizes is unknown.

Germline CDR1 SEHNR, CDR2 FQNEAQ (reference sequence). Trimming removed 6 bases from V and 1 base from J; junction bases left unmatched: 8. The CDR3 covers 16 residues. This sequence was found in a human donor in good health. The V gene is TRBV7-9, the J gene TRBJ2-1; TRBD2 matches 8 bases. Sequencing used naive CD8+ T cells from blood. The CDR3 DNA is TGTGCCAGCAGGCCCCATAGCGGGATTTCCTACAATGAGCAGTTCTTC. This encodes CASRPHSGISYNEQFF.